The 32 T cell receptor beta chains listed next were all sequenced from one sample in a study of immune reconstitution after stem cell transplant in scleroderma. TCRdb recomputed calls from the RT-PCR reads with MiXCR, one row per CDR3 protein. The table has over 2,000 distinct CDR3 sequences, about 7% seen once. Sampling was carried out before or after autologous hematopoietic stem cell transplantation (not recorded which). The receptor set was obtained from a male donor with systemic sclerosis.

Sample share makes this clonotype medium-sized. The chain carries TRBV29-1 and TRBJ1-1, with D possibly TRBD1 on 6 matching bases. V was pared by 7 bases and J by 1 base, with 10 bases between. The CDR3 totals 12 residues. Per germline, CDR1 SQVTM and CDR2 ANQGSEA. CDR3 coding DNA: TGCAGCGCTGGACAGACGAACACTGAAGCTTTCTTT. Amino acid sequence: CSAGQTNTEAFF.

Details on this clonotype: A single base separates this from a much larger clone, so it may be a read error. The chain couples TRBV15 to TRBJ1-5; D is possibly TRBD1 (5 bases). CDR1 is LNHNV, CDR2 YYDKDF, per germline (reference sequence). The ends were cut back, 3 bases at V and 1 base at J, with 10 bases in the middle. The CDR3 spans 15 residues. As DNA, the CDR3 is TGTGCCACCAGCAGGAGTGGGGCAAGCAATCAGCCCCAGCATTTT. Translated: CATSRSGASNQPQHF. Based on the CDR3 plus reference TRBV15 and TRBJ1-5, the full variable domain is DAMVIQNPRYQVTQFGKPVTLSCSQTLNHNVMYWYQQKSSQAPKLLFHYYDKDFNNEADTPDNFQSRRPNTSFCFLDIRSPGLGDTAMYLCATSRSGASNQPQHFGDGTRLSIL.

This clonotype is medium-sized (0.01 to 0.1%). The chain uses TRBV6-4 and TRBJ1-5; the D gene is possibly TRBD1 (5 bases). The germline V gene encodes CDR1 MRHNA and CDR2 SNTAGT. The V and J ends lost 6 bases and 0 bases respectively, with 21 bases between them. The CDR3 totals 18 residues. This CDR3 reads CASRPTRGPPYSNQPQHF. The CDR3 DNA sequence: TGTGCCAGCAGACCTACGAGGGGCCCCCCTTATAGCAATCAGCCCCAGCATTTT.

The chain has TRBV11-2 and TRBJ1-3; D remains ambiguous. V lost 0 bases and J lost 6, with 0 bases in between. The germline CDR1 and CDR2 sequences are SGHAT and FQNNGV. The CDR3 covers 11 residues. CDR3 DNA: TGTGCCAGCAGCTTAGAAAACACCATATATTTT. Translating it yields CASSLENTIYF.

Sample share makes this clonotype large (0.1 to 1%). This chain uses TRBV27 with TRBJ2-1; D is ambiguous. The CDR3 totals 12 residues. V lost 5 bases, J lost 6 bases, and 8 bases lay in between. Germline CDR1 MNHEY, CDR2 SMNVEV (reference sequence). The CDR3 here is CASSPYPNEQFF. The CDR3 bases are TGTGCCAGCAGTCCTTACCCCAATGAGCAGTTCTTC.

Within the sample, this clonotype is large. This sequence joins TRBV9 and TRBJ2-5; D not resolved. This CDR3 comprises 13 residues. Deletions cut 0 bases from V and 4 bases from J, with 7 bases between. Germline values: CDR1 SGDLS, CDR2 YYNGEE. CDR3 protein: CASSVAHSETQYF. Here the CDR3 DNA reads TGTGCCAGCAGCGTAGCTCATTCAGAGACCCAGTACTTC.

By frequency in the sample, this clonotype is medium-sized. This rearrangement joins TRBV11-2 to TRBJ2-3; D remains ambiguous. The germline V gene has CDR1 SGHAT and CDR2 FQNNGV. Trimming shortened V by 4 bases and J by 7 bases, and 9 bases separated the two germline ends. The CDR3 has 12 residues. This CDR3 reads CASSSSPYTQYF. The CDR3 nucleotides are TGTGCCAGCAGCTCCTCCCCCTATACGCAGTATTTT.

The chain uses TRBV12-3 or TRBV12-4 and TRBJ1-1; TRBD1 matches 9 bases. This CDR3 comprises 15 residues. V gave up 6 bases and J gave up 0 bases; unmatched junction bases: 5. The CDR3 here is CASRQGAFLNTEAFF. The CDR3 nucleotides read TGTGCCAGCAGACAGGGGGCTTTTTTGAACACTGAAGCTTTCTTT.

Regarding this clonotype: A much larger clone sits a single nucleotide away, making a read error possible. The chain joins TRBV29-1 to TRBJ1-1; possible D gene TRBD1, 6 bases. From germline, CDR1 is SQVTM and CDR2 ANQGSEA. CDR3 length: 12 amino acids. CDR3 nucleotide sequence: TGCAGCGCGGGGGCCTGGAACACTGAAGCTATCTTT. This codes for CSAGAWNTEAIF.

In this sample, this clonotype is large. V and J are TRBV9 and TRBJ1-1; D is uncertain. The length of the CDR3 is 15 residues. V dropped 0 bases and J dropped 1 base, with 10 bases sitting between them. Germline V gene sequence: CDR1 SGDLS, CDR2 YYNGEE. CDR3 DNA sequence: TGTGCCAGCAGCGTAGGGATCCCGGCGAACACTGAAGCTTTCTTT. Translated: CASSVGIPANTEAFF.

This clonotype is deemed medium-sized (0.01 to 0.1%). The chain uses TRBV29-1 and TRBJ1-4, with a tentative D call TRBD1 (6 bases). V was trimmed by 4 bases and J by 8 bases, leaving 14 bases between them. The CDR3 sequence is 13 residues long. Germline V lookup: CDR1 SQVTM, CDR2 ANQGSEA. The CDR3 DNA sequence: TGCAGCGTTGGGGGGCGATTGGGAGAAAAACTGTTTTTT. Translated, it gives CSVGGRLGEKLFF.

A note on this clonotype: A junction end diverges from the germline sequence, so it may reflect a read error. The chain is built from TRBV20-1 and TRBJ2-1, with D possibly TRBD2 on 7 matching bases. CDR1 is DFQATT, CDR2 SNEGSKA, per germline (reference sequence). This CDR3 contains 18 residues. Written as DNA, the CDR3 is TGCAGTGCTAGAGCTCTCCGCGGGGGCCGGAGCTCCTACAATGAGCAGCTCTTC. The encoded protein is CSARALRGGRSSYNEQLF.

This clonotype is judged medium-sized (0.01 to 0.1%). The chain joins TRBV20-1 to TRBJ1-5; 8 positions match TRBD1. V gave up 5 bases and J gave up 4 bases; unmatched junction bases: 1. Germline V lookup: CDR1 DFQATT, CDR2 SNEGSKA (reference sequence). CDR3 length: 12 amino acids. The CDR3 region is CSADRGNQPQHF. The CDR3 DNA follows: TGCAGTGCTGACAGGGGTAATCAGCCCCAGCATTTT.

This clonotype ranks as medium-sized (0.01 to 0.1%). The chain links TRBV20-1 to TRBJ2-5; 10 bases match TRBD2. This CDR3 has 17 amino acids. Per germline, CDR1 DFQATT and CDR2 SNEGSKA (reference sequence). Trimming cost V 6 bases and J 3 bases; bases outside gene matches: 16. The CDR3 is CSAKRGGPLERKETQYF. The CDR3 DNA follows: TGCAGTGCCAAGCGGGGGGGGCCGTTAGAGCGAAAAGAGACCCAGTACTTC.

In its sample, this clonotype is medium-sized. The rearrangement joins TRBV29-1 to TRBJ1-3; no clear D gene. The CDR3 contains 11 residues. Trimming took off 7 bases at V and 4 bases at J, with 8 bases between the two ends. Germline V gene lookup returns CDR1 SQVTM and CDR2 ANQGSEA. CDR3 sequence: CSADGGNTIYF. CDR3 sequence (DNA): TGCAGCGCGGACGGAGGAAACACCATATATTTT.

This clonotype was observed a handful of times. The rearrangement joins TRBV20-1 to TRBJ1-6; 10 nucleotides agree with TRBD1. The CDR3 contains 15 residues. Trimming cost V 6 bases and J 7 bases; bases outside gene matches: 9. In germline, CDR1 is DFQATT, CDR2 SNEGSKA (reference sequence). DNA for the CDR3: TGCAGTGCCCAGCCTCCGGGACAGGGGAATTCACCCCTCCACTTT. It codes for CSAQPPGQGNSPLHF.

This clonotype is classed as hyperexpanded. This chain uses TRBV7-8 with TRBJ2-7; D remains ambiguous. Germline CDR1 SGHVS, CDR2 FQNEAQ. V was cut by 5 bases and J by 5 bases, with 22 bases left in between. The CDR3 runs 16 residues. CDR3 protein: CASSATTSSGVHEQYF. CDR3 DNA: TGTGCCAGCAGCGCGACGACCAGCTCCGGTGTCCACGAGCAGTACTTC.

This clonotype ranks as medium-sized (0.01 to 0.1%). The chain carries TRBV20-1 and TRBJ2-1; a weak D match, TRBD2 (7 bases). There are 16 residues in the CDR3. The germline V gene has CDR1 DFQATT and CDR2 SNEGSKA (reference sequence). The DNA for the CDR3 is TGCAGCAAAAGAGGGGTAGGGGGGGCCAGTTTAGCTGAGCAGTTCTTC. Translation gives CSKRGVGGASLAEQFF.

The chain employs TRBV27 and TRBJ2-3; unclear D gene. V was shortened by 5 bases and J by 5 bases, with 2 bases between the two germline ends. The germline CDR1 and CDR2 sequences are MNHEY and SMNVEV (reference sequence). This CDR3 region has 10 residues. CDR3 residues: CASSLDTQYF. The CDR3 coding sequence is TGTGCCAGCAGTCTAGATACGCAGTATTTT.

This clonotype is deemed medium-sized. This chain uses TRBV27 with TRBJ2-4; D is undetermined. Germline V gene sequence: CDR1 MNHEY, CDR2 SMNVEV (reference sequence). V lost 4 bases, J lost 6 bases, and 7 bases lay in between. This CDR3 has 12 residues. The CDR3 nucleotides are TGTGCCAGCAGTTCGCCAACAAACATTCAGTACTTC. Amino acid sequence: CASSSPTNIQYF.

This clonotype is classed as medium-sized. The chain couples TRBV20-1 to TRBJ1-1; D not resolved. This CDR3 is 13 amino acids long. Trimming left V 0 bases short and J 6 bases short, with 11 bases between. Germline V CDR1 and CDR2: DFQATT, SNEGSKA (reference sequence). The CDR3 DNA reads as TGCAGTGCTAGAGACCCCGTACAGCCTGAAGCTTTCTTT. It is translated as CSARDPVQPEAFF.

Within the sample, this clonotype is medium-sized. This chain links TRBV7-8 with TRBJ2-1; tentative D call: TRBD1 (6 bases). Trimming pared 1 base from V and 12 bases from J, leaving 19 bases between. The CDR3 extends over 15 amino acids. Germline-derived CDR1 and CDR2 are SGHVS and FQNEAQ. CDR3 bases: TGTGCCAGCAGCTTAGGGGGGCTACCGCCAGAAGGGCAGTTCTTC. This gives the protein CASSLGGLPPEGQFF.

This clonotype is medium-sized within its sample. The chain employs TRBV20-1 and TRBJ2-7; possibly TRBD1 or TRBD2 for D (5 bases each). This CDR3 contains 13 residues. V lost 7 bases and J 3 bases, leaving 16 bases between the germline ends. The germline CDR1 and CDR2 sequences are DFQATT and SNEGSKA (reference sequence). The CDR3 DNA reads TGCAGTGTTAGGGGAGAAGGGAGCTACGAGCAGTACTTC. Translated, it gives CSVRGEGSYEQYF.

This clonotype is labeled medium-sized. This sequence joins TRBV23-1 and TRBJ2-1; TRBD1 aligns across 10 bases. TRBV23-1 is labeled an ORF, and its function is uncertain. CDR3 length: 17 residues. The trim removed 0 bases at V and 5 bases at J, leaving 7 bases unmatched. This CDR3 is CASSQSVTGGLDNEQFF. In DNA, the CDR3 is TGCGCCAGCAGTCAATCTGTGACAGGGGGCTTGGACAATGAGCAGTTCTTC.

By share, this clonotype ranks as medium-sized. The CDR3 protein is CASSWPRDGSSDTQYF. The DNA of the CDR3 is TGTGCCAGCAGCTGGCCGCGGGACGGTTCTTCAGATACGCAGTATTTT. The chain combines TRBV7-2 with TRBJ2-3; TRBD2 is a possible D gene (6 bases). This CDR3 is 16 amino acids long. V was clipped by 4 bases and J by 4 bases, with 18 bases between them. Looked up from germline, CDR1 is SGHTA and CDR2 is FQGNSA.

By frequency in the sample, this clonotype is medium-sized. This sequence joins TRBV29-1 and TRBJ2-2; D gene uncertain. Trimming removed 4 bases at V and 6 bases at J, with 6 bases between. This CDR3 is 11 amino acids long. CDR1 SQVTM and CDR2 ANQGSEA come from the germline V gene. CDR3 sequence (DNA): TGCAGCGTTGTCGGTTCCGGGGAGCTGTTTTTT. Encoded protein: CSVVGSGELFF.

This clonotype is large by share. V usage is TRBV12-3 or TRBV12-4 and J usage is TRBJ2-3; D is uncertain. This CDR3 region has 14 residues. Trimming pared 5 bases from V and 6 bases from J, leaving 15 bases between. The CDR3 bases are TGTGCCAGCAGTCCACGGCGAAACCCCGATACGCAGTATTTT. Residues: CASSPRRNPDTQYF.

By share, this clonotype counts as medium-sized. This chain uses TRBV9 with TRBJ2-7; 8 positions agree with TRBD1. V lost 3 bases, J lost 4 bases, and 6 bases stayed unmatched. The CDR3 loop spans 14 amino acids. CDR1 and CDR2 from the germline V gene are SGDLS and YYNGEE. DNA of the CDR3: TGTGCCAGCAGCGAGGGCGACAGGGGATACGAGCAGTACTTC. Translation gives CASSEGDRGYEQYF.

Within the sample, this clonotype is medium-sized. CDR3 DNA sequence: TGCGCCAGCTCGGGACAGATCAATTCACCCCTCCACTTT. Translated, it gives CASSGQINSPLHF. V usage is TRBV23-1 and J usage is TRBJ1-6; 7 nucleotides match TRBD1. TRBV23-1 is annotated as an ORF whose role is uncertain. V shed 8 bases and J 7 bases; nucleotides not matched to a gene: 5. CDR3 length equals 13 residues.

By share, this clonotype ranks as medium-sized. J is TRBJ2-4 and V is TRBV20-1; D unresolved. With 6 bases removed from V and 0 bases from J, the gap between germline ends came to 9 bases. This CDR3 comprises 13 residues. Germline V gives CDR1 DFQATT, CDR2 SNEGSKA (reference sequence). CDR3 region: CSAGVVAKNIQYF. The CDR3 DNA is TGCAGTGCCGGAGTGGTAGCCAAAAACATTCAGTACTTC.

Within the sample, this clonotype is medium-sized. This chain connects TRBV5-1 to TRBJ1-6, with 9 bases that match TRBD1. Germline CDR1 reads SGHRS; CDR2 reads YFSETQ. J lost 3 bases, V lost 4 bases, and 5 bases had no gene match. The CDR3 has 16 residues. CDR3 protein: CASSGLTGGYNSPLHF. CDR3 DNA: TGCGCCAGCAGCGGACTGACAGGGGGCTATAATTCACCCCTCCACTTT.

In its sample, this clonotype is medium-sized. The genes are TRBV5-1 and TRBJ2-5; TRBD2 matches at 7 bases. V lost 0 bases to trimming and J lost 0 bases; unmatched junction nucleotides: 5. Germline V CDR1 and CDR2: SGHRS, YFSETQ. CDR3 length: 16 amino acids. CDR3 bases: TGCGCCAGCAGCTTGGATACTAGCGCCTACCAAGAGACCCAGTACTTC. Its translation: CASSLDTSAYQETQYF.